The present TCR beta chain was sequenced within a study of blood T cell repertoires in COVID-19. Per the original data handling: Reference gene primers were amplified, and this amplification served to estimate nucleated cell counts. The data were produced by immunoSEQ multiplex PCR, yet TCRdb's version contains in-frame clones alone and is incomplete. V, J and clone size derive from that table, while D and trimming were established from the DNA sequence. The profile shows some 300,000 clones, roughly 89% of them singletons. CDR1 is SGHTA, CDR2 FQGNSA, per germline. The length of the CDR3 is 12 residues. The V end lost 4 bases, the J end lost 7 bases, and 5 bases lay between the germline ends.

The sample taken for sequencing was PBMCs or T cells enriched from blood (not recorded which). This receptor was identified in a woman in her thirties or forties who had recovered from COVID-19. The genes are TRBV7-2 and TRBJ1-6; D remains ambiguous. In DNA, the CDR3 is TGTGCCAGCAGCTCTTTCAATTCACCCCTCCACTTT. Protein sequence: CASSSFNSPLHF.